The 14 T cell receptor beta chains in this list originate from one sample, sequenced in a study of blood T cell repertoires in COVID-19. Produced via immunoSEQ multiplex PCR; TCRdb's table is partial and in-frame only. Seen here are 100,000 or so clones, over 75% observed once, and the top ten hold 20% to 25%. Material for sequencing was peripheral blood. The receptors were gathered from a man aged 65-85 years with active or convalescent COVID-19.

The rearrangement joins TRBV3-1 (or the pseudogene TRBV3-2) to TRBJ1-1; D gene unclear. This CDR3 spans 12 amino acids. The V end was cut by 1 base, the J end by 5 bases, with 5 bases between. Germline CDR1 LGHDT, CDR2 YNNKEL (reference sequence). As DNA, the CDR3 is TGTGCCAGCAGCCAAGGGAGAACTGAAGCTTTCTTT. It yields the protein CASSQGRTEAFF.

This clone was picked up one time. This sequence joins TRBV20-1 and TRBJ2-5; D may be TRBD1 (6 bases). Trimming cost V 5 bases and J 7 bases, with 11 bases left between them. CDR3 size: 11 residues. Per the germline V gene, CDR1 is DFQATT and CDR2 is SNEGSKA (reference sequence). CDR3 region: CSADRSRTQYF. The CDR3 nucleotides read TGCAGTGCTGACAGGTCGCGGACCCAGTACTTC.

This clone was detected only once. The V call is TRBV27, the J call TRBJ1-4, with TRBD1 identical over 7 bases. Germline CDR1 is MNHEY and CDR2 is SMNVEV (reference sequence). The CDR3 runs to 14 residues. Trimming took 2 bases from V and 12 from J; bases not matched to a gene: 9. The CDR3 is CASSLSRWTGELFF. The CDR3 DNA reads TGTGCCAGCAGTTTAAGTCGCTGGACAGGCGAACTGTTTTTT.

This clone was counted a single time. CDR3 DNA: TGTGCCACCATGCGGACTGAGAACTATGGCTACACCTTC. Its translation is CATMRTENYGYTF. This sequence joins TRBV28 and TRBJ1-2; the D is unclear. Germline V gene sequence: CDR1 MDHEN, CDR2 SYDVKM. There are 13 residues in the CDR3. The V end was cut by 10 bases, the J end by 2 bases, with 14 bases between.

This clone was seen a handful of times. The rearrangement uses TRBV30 and TRBJ1-5, with D tentatively TRBD1 (6 bases). The CDR3 sequence is 17 residues long. The V gene lost 0 bases and the J gene lost 4 bases, with 19 bases spanning the gap. Germline-derived CDR1 and CDR2 are GTSNPN and SVGIG (reference sequence). The DNA for the CDR3 is TGTGCCTGGAGTGTAAATAATTATGGACAGCTTAATCAGCCCCAGCATTTT. Translating it yields CAWSVNNYGQLNQPQHF.

The genes are TRBV2 and TRBJ2-2, with D possibly matching TRBD1 (6 bases). There are 14 residues in the CDR3. V lost 7 bases and J lost 1, with 10 bases in between. The germline V gene encodes CDR1 SNHLY and CDR2 FYNNEI. CDR3: CASMGRGNTGELFF. Written as DNA, the CDR3 is TGTGCCAGCATGGGCAGGGGGAACACCGGGGAGCTGTTTTTT.

The chain carries TRBV5-1 and TRBJ1-2; 9 bases line up with TRBD1. The J segment lost 3 bases and the V segment lost 4 bases, leaving 7 bases of the junction unmatched. The CDR3 length is 15 residues. The germline CDR1 and CDR2 sequences are SGHRS and YFSETQ. This CDR3 reads CASSPTGGVYYGYTF. For the CDR3, the DNA is TGCGCCAGCAGCCCTACAGGGGGCGTATACTATGGCTACACCTTC.

The chain couples TRBV3-1 (or the pseudogene TRBV3-2) to TRBJ2-3; TRBD2 agrees at 10 bases. With V trimmed by 3 bases and J by 9 bases, 3 bases remained unmatched. The germline gives CDR1 LGHDT, CDR2 YNNKEL (reference sequence). The CDR3 extends over 13 amino acids. CDR3 bases: TGTGCCAGCAGCCAGCTAGCGGGGGAGACGCAGTATTTT. This encodes CASSQLAGETQYF.

V and J are TRBV5-5 and TRBJ1-1; no clear D gene. This CDR3 spans 12 amino acids. Germline lookup yields CDR1 SGHKS and CDR2 YYEKEE (reference sequence). V lost 2 bases and J 7 bases, leaving 9 bases between the germline ends. Here the CDR3 reads CASSFYRYEAFF. DNA of the CDR3: TGTGCCAGCAGCTTTTATCGGTATGAAGCTTTCTTT.

This clone was counted a single time. This chain links TRBV7-8 with TRBJ1-2; no clear D. CDR3 length: 14 residues. Germline CDR1 and CDR2: SGHVS and FQNEAQ. The germline V and J ends were trimmed by 1 base and 2 bases, with 8 bases remaining between them. The CDR3 sequence is CASSLGQKNYGYTF. The CDR3 DNA sequence: TGTGCCAGCAGCTTAGGCCAGAAAAACTATGGCTACACCTTC.

The CDR3 here is CATSRGQGATEAFF. DNA for the CDR3: TGTGCCACCAGCAGAGGACAGGGGGCCACTGAAGCTTTCTTT. The V and J genes are TRBV15 and TRBJ1-1; 10 bases line up with TRBD1. Germline V CDR1 and CDR2: LNHNV, YYDKDF (reference sequence). This CDR3 region has 14 residues. Trimming cost V 1 base and J 4 bases; bases outside gene matches: 0.

This clone was counted only a few times. The chain couples TRBV6-5 to TRBJ2-2; D is possibly TRBD1 (5 bases). Germline CDR1 and CDR2: MNHEY and SVGAGI. The CDR3 runs 13 residues. The germline V and J ends were trimmed by 6 bases and 0 bases, with 5 bases remaining between them. The DNA for the CDR3 is TGTGCCAGCAGGGGGCCGAACACCGGGGAGCTGTTTTTT. It is translated as CASRGPNTGELFF.

The chain combines TRBV4-1 with TRBJ2-2; D is perhaps TRBD2 (6 bases). This CDR3 spans 16 amino acids. Trimming took off 0 bases at V and 5 bases at J, with 13 bases between the two ends. The V gene's germline CDR1 is MGHRA and CDR2 YSYEKL. CDR3 sequence: CASSQDSGGGTGELFF. CDR3 sequence (DNA): TGCGCCAGCAGCCAAGATAGCGGCGGAGGGACCGGGGAGCTGTTTTTT.

This clone was seen at least ten times. This rearrangement joins TRBV12-3 or TRBV12-4 to TRBJ1-3; D gene uncertain. The CDR3 loop spans 13 amino acids. Deletions cut 6 bases from V and 3 bases from J, with 9 bases between. The CDR3 DNA reads TGTGCCAGCAGACGGGGAGATGGAAACACCATATATTTT. It encodes CASRRGDGNTIYF.